Below are 30 T cell receptor beta chains sequenced from a single sample in a study of OX40 agonist ivuxolimab in advanced cancers. Produced via immunoSEQ multiplex PCR; TCRdb's table is partial and in-frame only. The table records 66,000 or so clones, roughly 85% of them present only once. The source material was CD4+ or CD8+ T cells sorted from blood, sampled in a trial of the OX40 agonist ivuxolimab. These receptors were collected from an adult with an advanced solid tumor such as melanoma, head and neck, liver or kidney cancer.

This rearrangement joins TRBV5-1 to TRBJ2-5; weak D call: TRBD2 (6 bases). CDR1 SGHRS and CDR2 YFSETQ come from the germline V gene. Deletions cut 4 bases from V and 5 bases from J, with 21 bases between. This CDR3 region has 16 residues. CDR3: CASSPWGGMNDETQYF. The CDR3 bases are TGCGCCAGCAGCCCTTGGGGCGGGATGAATGATGAGACCCAGTACTTC.

This chain links TRBV5-5 with TRBJ2-3; possibly TRBD1 for D (6 bases). This CDR3 contains 12 residues. Trimming shortened V by 5 bases and J by 8 bases, and 12 bases separated the two germline ends. Germline assignment: CDR1 SGHKS and CDR2 YYEKEE (reference sequence). CDR3 in DNA: TGTGCCAGCAGGATACAGGGCAGTACGCAGTATTTT. Translating gives CASRIQGSTQYF.

This clone appeared once. The chain carries TRBV15 and TRBJ2-5; a weak D match, TRBD2 (5 bases). The length of the CDR3 is 14 residues. The germline V and J ends were trimmed by 1 base and 3 bases, with 9 bases remaining between them. Per the germline V gene, CDR1 is LNHNV and CDR2 is YYDKDF (reference sequence). The CDR3 region is CATSRGDGEETQYF. As DNA, the CDR3 is TGTGCCACCAGCAGAGGCGACGGGGAAGAGACCCAGTACTTC.

The chain uses TRBV15 and TRBJ2-7, with a weak D call TRBD2 (5 bases). This CDR3 is built from 17 residues. Trimming took off 0 bases at V and 0 bases at J, with 15 bases between the two ends. Per the germline V gene, CDR1 is LNHNV and CDR2 is YYDKDF (reference sequence). The CDR3 is CATSREISRASSYEQYF. The CDR3 DNA reads TGTGCCACCAGCAGAGAGATTTCGCGGGCGAGCTCCTACGAGCAGTACTTC.

The chain has TRBV27 and TRBJ2-4, with D tentatively TRBD1 (5 bases). Trimming took off 4 bases at V and 11 bases at J, with 15 bases between the two ends. Germline V gives CDR1 MNHEY, CDR2 SMNVEV (reference sequence). The CDR3 consists of 13 residues. The chain's CDR3 is CASSWPTASLQYF. CDR3 coding DNA: TGTGCCAGCAGTTGGCCGACAGCCAGCCTTCAGTACTTC.

This chain uses TRBV30 with TRBJ2-5, with D maybe TRBD2 (6 bases). The CDR3 runs to 14 residues. Trimming stripped 3 bases from V and 2 bases from J, with 13 bases between. The germline V gene has CDR1 GTSNPN and CDR2 SVGIG (reference sequence). CDR3 protein: CAWRGGGRQETQYF. The CDR3 nucleotides read TGTGCCTGGAGGGGGGGTGGTAGACAAGAGACCCAGTACTTC.

In nucleotides, the CDR3 is TGTGCCAGCACGAAAGCGGGGGGCACAGATACGCAGTATTTT. Translation gives CASTKAGGTDTQYF. V gene TRBV6-5 combines with J gene TRBJ2-3; 8 positions match TRBD2. J lost 1 base, V lost 7 bases, and 4 bases had no gene match. The CDR3 consists of 14 residues. Germline CDR1 MNHEY, CDR2 SVGAGI.

The chain recombines TRBV6-5 with TRBJ1-2, with D hard to call. Trimming shortened V by 2 bases and J by 9 bases, and 22 bases separated the two germline ends. CDR1 is MNHEY and CDR2 is SVGAGI in the germline V gene. CDR3 length: 16 amino acids. As DNA, the CDR3 is TGTGCCAGCAGTTACAGGAAGACGGGCCTCGCGGGGAGCTACACCTTC. It codes for CASSYRKTGLAGSYTF.

This clone appeared once. The genes are TRBV18 and TRBJ2-2; D is perhaps TRBD1 or TRBD2 (5 bases each). The CDR3 spans 19 residues. Germline V gives CDR1 KGHSH, CDR2 LQKENI. Deletions cut 4 bases from V and 3 bases from J, with 24 bases between. This CDR3 reads CASSHLQKAGFGDTGELFF. The CDR3 coding sequence is TGTGCCAGCTCACACCTACAAAAGGCAGGGTTCGGGGACACCGGGGAGCTGTTTTTT.

The rearrangement joins TRBV7-2 to TRBJ2-2; TRBD2 aligns across 11 bases. J lost 13 bases, V lost 5 bases, and 15 bases had no gene match. Germline lookup yields CDR1 SGHTA and CDR2 FQGNSA. The CDR3 has 16 amino acids. CDR3 nucleotides: TGTGCCAGCAGCCCCACTAGCGGGAGAGGCCCCCGGGGGCTGTTTTTT. It yields the protein CASSPTSGRGPRGLFF.

This clone is a singleton in its sample. The V call is TRBV10-3, the J call TRBJ1-1; D is unclear. With 3 bases removed from V and 3 bases from J, the gap between germline ends came to 8 bases. Germline assignment: CDR1 ENHRY and CDR2 SYGVKD. The CDR3 spans 13 residues. CDR3 DNA sequence: TGTGCCATCAGTGATAACATGGACACTGAAGCTTTCTTT. Its protein is CAISDNMDTEAFF.

This chain joins TRBV5-5 and TRBJ2-3; no clear D. The ends were cut back, 5 bases at V and 6 bases at J, with 19 bases in the middle. CDR1 and CDR2 (germline): SGHKS, YYEKEE (reference sequence). There are 15 residues in the CDR3. DNA of the CDR3: TGTGCCAGCAGTTTAAGGCTCTTGAGGATGGATACGCAGTATTTT. Its translation: CASSLRLLRMDTQYF.

The chain carries TRBV29-1 and TRBJ1-2; 10 bases are shared with TRBD1. Germline CDR1 SQVTM, CDR2 ANQGSEA. The CDR3 runs 17 residues. V trimming: 6 bases; J trimming: 1 base; junction bases outside the gene matches: 14. Here the CDR3 reads CSVTNPLGTGDNYGYTF. The CDR3 nucleotides read TGCAGCGTAACGAATCCACTCGGGACAGGGGATAACTATGGCTACACCTTC.

This rearrangement joins TRBV5-4 to TRBJ1-1; D may be TRBD1 (5 bases). There are 15 residues in the CDR3. The V and J ends lost 4 bases and 3 bases respectively, with 16 bases between them. Per germline, CDR1 SGHNT and CDR2 YYREEE (reference sequence). The CDR3 spells CASSQKRGSYTEAFF. The CDR3 DNA follows: TGTGCCAGCAGCCAAAAGAGGGGCTCATACACTGAAGCTTTCTTT.

This chain joins TRBV27 and TRBJ2-1; D is uncertain. The CDR3 spans 17 residues. Trimming pared 2 bases from V and 0 bases from J, leaving 14 bases between. Per germline, CDR1 MNHEY and CDR2 SMNVEV (reference sequence). The CDR3 DNA reads as TGTGCCAGCAGTTTAGTCTATCGGGCAGGCTCCTACAATGAGCAGTTCTTC. Translating gives CASSLVYRAGSYNEQFF.

The J gene is TRBJ1-1, the V gene TRBV5-8; D is undetermined. This CDR3 spans 9 amino acids. The ends were cut back, 1 base at V and 12 bases at J, with 4 bases in the middle. Germline-derived CDR1 and CDR2 are SGHTS and YDEGEE. This CDR3 reads CASSLRTFF. CDR3 DNA sequence: TGTGCCAGCAGCTTGAGAACTTTCTTT.

This clone has a single count. This chain links TRBV7-3 with TRBJ2-1; 10 bases are a match to TRBD1. The CDR3 is made up of 18 amino acids. Germline assignment: CDR1 SGHTA and CDR2 FQGTGA. The V and J ends lost 5 bases and 0 bases, in that order; junction bases with no gene match: 10. The CDR3 loop reads CASSPRGGTGVSYNEQFF. As DNA, the CDR3 is TGTGCCAGCAGCCCTCGGGGAGGGACAGGGGTCTCCTACAATGAGCAGTTCTTC.

The rearrangement uses TRBV6-1 and TRBJ1-5; TRBD1 might be the D (5 bases). The CDR3 spans 18 residues. Germline CDR1 is MNHNS and CDR2 is SASEGT. V was clipped by 1 base and J by 0 bases, with 16 bases between them. The DNA for the CDR3 is TGTGCCAGCAGTGAAGGCGTCCAGGGATCCTATAGCAATCAGCCCCAGCATTTT. This gives the protein CASSEGVQGSYSNQPQHF.

The chain recombines TRBV7-8 with TRBJ1-4; 7 nucleotides align to TRBD1. CDR3 size: 14 residues. The V segment lost 2 bases and the J segment 7 bases; nucleotides outside the gene matches: 4. CDR1 SGHVS and CDR2 FQNEAQ come from the germline V gene. CDR3 loop: CASSLRDSFEKLFF. The CDR3 DNA follows: TGTGCCAGCAGCTTAAGGGACAGCTTTGAAAAACTGTTTTTT.

This chain joins TRBV6-6 and TRBJ1-1; 8 positions agree with TRBD1. CDR1 and CDR2 from the germline V gene are MNHNY and SVGAGI (reference sequence). Trimming at V came to 5 bases and at J to 4 bases, leaving 9 bases not matched to a gene. CDR3 size: 15 residues. The CDR3 sequence: CASSPRTGSGTEAFF. CDR3 DNA sequence: TGTGCCAGCAGTCCCCGGACAGGGTCGGGCACTGAAGCTTTCTTT.

J is TRBJ1-2 and V is TRBV28; a weak D match, TRBD1 (5 bases). The CDR3 extends over 13 amino acids. V dropped 2 bases and J dropped 6 bases, with 10 bases sitting between them. The germline V gene encodes CDR1 MDHEN and CDR2 SYDVKM. CDR3 nucleotides: TGTGCCAGCAGTTTAGACAGAAACCATGGCTACACCTTC. Protein sequence: CASSLDRNHGYTF.

V is TRBV4-2 and J is TRBJ2-6; the D gene is possibly TRBD1 (6 bases). This CDR3 has 16 residues. V was shortened by 2 bases and J by 1 base, with 9 bases between the two germline ends. Germline CDR1 reads LGHNA; CDR2 reads YNFKEQ. The CDR3 DNA is TGTGCCAGCAGCCAATATACAGGGTCTGGGGCCAACGTCCTGACTTTC. Amino acid sequence: CASSQYTGSGANVLTF.

The chain employs TRBV7-2 and TRBJ1-3; D gene ambiguous. The CDR3 contains 15 residues. CDR1 is SGHTA and CDR2 is FQGNSA in the germline V gene. V was clipped by 1 base and J by 0 bases, with 7 bases between them. The DNA for the CDR3 is TGTGCCAGCAGCTTAGGGGCCTTCTCTGGAAACACCATATATTTT. This sequence encodes CASSLGAFSGNTIYF.

The rearrangement uses TRBV7-8 and TRBJ2-7; 9 bases fit TRBD1. V shed 1 base, J shed 7 bases, and the junction held 2 bases outside the gene matches. The CDR3 length is 13 residues. The V gene's germline CDR1 is SGHVS and CDR2 FQNEAQ. The CDR3 bases are TGTGCCAGCAGCTTAGTGGGGACAGGGGAGCAGTACTTC. It translates to CASSLVGTGEQYF. Combining the CDR3 with reference TRBV7-8 and TRBJ2-7 gives the whole variable domain GAGVSQSPRYKVAKRGQDVALRCDPISGHVSLFWYQQALGQGPEFLTYFQNEAQLDKSGLPSDRFFAERPEGSVSTLKIQRTQQEDSAVYLCASSLVGTGEQYFGPGTRLTVT.

The V call is TRBV6-6, the J call TRBJ2-5, with a tentative D call TRBD2 (5 bases). Trimming pared 7 bases from V and 4 bases from J, leaving 16 bases between. The CDR3 totals 14 residues. Germline CDR1 is MNHNY and CDR2 is SVGAGI (reference sequence). The CDR3 DNA sequence: TGTGCCAGCAACCCGAGGAGTGGAGGAGAGACCCAGTACTTC. Protein product: CASNPRSGGETQYF.

The chain is built from TRBV5-8 and TRBJ1-1, with TRBD1 matching over 11 bases. Unmatched junction bases numbered 4, after V lost 4 bases and J lost 5 bases. Germline V gives CDR1 SGHTS, CDR2 YDEGEE. The CDR3 runs 14 residues. CDR3 sequence: CASSARDRGTEAFF. In DNA form, the CDR3 reads TGTGCCAGCAGCGCCCGGGACAGGGGGACTGAAGCTTTCTTT.

This clone has only a few counts. This chain uses TRBV5-1 with TRBJ1-3; the D gene is possibly TRBD1 (6 bases). The V and J ends lost 8 bases and 4 bases respectively, with 13 bases between them. CDR1 and CDR2 from the germline V gene are SGHRS and YFSETQ. The CDR3 spans 13 residues. The CDR3 region has the DNA TGCGCCAGTACAGCCGGGACAGGAAACACCATATATTTT. Translation: CASTAGTGNTIYF.

The genes are TRBV7-2 and TRBJ2-1; the D is unclear. CDR1 SGHTA and CDR2 FQGNSA come from the germline V gene. The length of the CDR3 is 16 residues. V was shortened by 3 bases and J by 2 bases, with 14 bases between the two germline ends. CDR3 coding DNA: TGTGCCAGCAGCTTGCCAATCAATAGGCCCTACAATGAGCAGTTCTTC. Its protein is CASSLPINRPYNEQFF.

The genes are TRBV6-1 and TRBJ2-1; a possible D gene is TRBD1 (6 bases). This CDR3 has 15 residues. Germline V gene sequence: CDR1 MNHNS, CDR2 SASEGT. V was trimmed by 4 bases and J by 4 bases, leaving 14 bases between them. This CDR3 reads CASSVGVGGYNEQFF. The CDR3 coding sequence is TGTGCCAGCAGTGTAGGGGTAGGGGGATACAATGAGCAGTTCTTC.

This sequence joins TRBV30 and TRBJ2-1; D may be TRBD1 (5 bases). V was shortened by 3 bases and J by 2 bases, with 8 bases between the two germline ends. This CDR3 spans 13 amino acids. CDR1 is GTSNPN and CDR2 is SVGIG in the germline V gene (reference sequence). CDR3 region: CAWRQDTYNEQFF. CDR3 DNA: TGTGCCTGGAGGCAGGACACCTACAATGAGCAGTTCTTC.